This T cell receptor (beta chain) was found in a study of monozygotic twins with inflammatory bowel disease. Researchers isolated total RNA from whole blood without sorting T cells. Starting material for each TCR library was about 3,200 ng of total RNA. TCRdb reprocessed the 5' RACE reads and keeps a single row for each CDR3 protein, giving no DNA. Reported are about 380,000 distinct CDR3 sequences; the ten largest clones contain just over 2.5%. Germline V gene lookup returns CDR1 LGHNA and CDR2 YSLEER. This CDR3 has 15 amino acids. Material for sequencing was blood. The sequence derives from a human donor with ulcerative colitis or Crohn's disease, or a healthy co-twin of an affected twin (not recorded which). The chain carries TRBV4-3 and TRBJ2-6. The CDR3 reads CASSQDRSGANVLTF.